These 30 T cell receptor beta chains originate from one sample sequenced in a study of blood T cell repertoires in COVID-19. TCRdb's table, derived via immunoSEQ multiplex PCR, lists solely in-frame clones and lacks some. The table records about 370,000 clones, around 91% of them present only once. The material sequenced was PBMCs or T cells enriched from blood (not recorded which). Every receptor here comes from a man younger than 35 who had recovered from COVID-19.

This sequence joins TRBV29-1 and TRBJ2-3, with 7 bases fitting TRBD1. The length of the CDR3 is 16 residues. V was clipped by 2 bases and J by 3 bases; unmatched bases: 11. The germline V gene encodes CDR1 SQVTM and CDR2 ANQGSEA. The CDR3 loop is CSVERGQALETDTQYF. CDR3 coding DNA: TGCAGCGTTGAAAGAGGACAGGCCCTCGAGACAGATACGCAGTATTTT.

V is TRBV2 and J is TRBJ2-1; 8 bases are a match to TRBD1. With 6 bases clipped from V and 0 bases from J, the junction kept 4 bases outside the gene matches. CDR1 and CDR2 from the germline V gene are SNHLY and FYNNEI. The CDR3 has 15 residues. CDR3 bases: TGTGCCAGCAGATCCGGGACAGGCTCCTACAATGAGCAGTTCTTC. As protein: CASRSGTGSYNEQFF. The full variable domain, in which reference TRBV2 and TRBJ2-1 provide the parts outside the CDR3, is EPEVTQTPSHQVTQMGQEVILRCVPISNHLYFYWYRQILGQKVEFLVSFYNNEISEKSEIFDDQFSVERPDGSNFTLKIRSTKLEDSAMYFCASRSGTGSYNEQFFGPGTRLTVL.

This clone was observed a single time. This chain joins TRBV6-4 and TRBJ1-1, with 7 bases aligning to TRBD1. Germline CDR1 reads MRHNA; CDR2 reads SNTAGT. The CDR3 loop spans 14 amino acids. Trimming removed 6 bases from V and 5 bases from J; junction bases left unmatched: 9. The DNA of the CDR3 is TGTGCCAGCAGACAAGCAGGGGGAGTTACTGAAGCTTTCTTT. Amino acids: CASRQAGGVTEAFF.

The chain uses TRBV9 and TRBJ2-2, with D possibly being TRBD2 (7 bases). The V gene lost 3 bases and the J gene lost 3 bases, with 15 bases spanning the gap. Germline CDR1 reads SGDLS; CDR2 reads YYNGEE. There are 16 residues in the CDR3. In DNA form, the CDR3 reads TGTGCCAGCAGCGCCGCGCGGGGGCTTGACACCGGGGAGCTGTTTTTT. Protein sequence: CASSAARGLDTGELFF.

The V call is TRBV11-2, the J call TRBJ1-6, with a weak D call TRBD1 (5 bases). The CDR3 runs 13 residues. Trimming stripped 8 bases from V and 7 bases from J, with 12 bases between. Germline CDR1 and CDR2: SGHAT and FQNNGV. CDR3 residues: CASVGGNNSPLHF. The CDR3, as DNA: TGTGCCAGCGTGGGGGGGAACAATTCACCCCTCCACTTT.

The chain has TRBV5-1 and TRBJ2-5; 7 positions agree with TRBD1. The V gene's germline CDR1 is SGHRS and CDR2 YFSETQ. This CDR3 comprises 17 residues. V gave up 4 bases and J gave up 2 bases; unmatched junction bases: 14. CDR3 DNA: TGCGCCAGCAGCCCCCAAACCGGGACAGCCGTACAAGAGACCCAGTACTTC. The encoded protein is CASSPQTGTAVQETQYF. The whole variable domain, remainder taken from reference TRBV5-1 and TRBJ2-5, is KAGVTQTPRYLIKTRGQQVTLSCSPISGHRSVSWYQQTPGQGLQFLFEYFSETQRNKGNFPGRFSGRQFSNSRSEMNVSTLELGDSALYLCASSPQTGTAVQETQYFGPGTRLLVL.

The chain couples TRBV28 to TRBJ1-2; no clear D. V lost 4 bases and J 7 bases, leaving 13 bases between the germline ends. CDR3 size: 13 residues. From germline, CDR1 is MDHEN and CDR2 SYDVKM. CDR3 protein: CASSSPGLVGYTF. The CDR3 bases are TGTGCCAGCAGTTCGCCCGGGTTGGTTGGCTACACCTTC.

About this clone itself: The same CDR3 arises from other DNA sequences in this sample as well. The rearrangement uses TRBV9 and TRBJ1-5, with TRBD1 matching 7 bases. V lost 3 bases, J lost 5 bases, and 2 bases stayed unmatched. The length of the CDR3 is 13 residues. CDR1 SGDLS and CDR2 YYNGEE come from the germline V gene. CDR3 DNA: TGTGCCAGCAGCGGGACAGGAGATCAGCCCCAGCATTTT. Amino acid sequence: CASSGTGDQPQHF. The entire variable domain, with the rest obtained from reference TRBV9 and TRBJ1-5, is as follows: DSGVTQTPKHLITATGQRVTLRCSPRSGDLSVYWYQQSLDQGLQFLIQYYNGEERAKGNILERFSAQQFPDLHSELNLSSLELGDSALYFCASSGTGDQPQHFGDGTRLSIL.

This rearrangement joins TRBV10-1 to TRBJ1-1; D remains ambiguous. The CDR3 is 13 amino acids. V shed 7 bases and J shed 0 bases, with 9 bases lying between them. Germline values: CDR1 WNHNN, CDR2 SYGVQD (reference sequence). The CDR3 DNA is TGCGCCAGCATGGAGACGTTGAACACTGAAGCTTTCTTT. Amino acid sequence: CASMETLNTEAFF.

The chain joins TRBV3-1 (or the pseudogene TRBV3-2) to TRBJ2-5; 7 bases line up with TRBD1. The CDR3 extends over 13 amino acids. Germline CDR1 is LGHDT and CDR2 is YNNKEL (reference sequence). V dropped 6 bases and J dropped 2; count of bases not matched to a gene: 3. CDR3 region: CASRKQGQETQYF. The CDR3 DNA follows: TGTGCCAGCAGAAAACAGGGGCAAGAGACCCAGTACTTC.

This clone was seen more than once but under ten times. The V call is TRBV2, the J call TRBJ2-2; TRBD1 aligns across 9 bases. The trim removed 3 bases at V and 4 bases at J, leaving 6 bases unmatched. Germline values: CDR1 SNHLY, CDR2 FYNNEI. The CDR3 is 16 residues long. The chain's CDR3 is CASSEMGQGVTGELFF. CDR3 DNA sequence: TGTGCCAGCAGTGAGATGGGACAGGGCGTCACCGGGGAGCTGTTTTTT. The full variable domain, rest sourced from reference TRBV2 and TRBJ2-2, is EPEVTQTPSHQVTQMGQEVILRCVPISNHLYFYWYRQILGQKVEFLVSFYNNEISEKSEIFDDQFSVERPDGSNFTLKIRSTKLEDSAMYFCASSEMGQGVTGELFFGEGSRLTVL.

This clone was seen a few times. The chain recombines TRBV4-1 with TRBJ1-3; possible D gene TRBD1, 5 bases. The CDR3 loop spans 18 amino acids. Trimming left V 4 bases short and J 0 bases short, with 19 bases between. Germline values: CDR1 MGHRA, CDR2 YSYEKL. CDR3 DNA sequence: TGCGCCAGCAGCCCCGTAACAGGCATAGGGCTCTCTGGAAACACCATATATTTT. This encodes CASSPVTGIGLSGNTIYF.

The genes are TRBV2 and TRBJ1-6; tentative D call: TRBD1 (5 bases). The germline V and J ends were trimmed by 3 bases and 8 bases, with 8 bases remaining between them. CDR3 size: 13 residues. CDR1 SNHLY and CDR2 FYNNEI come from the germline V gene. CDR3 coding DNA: TGTGCCAGCAGTGAGTCGGGGGATTCACCCCTCCACTTT. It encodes CASSESGDSPLHF.

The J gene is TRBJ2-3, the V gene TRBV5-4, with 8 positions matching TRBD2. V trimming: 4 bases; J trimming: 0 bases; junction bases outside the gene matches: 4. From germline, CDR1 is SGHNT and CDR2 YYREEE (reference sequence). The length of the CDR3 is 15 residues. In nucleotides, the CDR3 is TGTGCCAGCAGCCCGGGAGGGGTTAGCACAGATACGCAGTATTTT. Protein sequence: CASSPGGVSTDTQYF.

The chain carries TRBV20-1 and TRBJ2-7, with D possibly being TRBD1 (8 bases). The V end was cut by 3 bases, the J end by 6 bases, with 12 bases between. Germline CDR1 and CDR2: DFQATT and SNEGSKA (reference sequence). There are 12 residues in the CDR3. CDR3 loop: CSASTGGAEQYF. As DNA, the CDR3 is TGCAGTGCTAGTACAGGGGGGGCCGAGCAGTACTTC.

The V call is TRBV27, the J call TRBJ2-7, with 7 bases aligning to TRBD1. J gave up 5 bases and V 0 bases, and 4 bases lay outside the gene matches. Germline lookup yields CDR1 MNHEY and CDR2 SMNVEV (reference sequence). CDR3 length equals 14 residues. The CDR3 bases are TGTGCCAGCAGTTTATCGAGACAGGGCAACGAGCAGTACTTC. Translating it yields CASSLSRQGNEQYF.

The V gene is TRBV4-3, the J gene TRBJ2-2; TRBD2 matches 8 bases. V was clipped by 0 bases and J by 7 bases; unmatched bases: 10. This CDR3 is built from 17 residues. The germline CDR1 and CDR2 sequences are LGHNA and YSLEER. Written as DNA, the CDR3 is TGCGCCAGCAGCCAAGAATACGGGACTAGTTATGGCGGGGAGCTGTTTTTT. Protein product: CASSQEYGTSYGGELFF.

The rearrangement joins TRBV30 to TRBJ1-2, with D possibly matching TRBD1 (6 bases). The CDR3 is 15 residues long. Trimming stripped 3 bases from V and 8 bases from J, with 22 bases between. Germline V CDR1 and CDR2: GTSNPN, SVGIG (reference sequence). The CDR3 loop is CAWSANRDIRPGYTF. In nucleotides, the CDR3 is TGTGCCTGGAGCGCCAACCGGGACATCAGACCGGGCTACACCTTC.

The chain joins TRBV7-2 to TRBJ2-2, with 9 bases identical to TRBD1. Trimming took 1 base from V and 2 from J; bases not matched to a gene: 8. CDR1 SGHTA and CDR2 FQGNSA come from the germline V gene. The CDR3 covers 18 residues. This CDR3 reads CASSLGFWDRENTGELFF. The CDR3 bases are TGTGCCAGCAGCTTAGGATTCTGGGACAGGGAAAACACCGGGGAGCTGTTTTTT. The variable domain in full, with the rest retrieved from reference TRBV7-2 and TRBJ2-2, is GAGVSQSPSNKVTEKGKDVELRCDPISGHTALYWYRQSLGQGLEFLIYFQGNSAPDKSGLPSDRFSAERTGGSVSTLTIQRTQQEDSAVYLCASSLGFWDRENTGELFFGEGSRLTVL.

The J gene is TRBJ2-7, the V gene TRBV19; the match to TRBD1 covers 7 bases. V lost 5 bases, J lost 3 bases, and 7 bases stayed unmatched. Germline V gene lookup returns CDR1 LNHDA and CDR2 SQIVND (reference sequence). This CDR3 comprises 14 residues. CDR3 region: CASSWQGVGYEQYF. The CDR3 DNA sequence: TGTGCCAGTAGTTGGCAGGGGGTCGGCTACGAGCAGTACTTC.

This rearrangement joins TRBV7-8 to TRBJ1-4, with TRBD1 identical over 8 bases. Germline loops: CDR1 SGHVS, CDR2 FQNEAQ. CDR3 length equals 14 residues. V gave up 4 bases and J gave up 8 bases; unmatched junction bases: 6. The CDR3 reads CASSSTGGIEKLFF. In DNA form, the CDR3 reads TGTGCCAGCAGCTCCACAGGGGGGATCGAAAAACTGTTTTTT.

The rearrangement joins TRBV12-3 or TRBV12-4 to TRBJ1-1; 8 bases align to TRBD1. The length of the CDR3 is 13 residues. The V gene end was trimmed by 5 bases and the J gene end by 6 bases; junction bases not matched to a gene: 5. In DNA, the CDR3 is TGTGCCAGCAGTCCCCAGGGGGCAGCTGAAGCTTTCTTT. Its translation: CASSPQGAAEAFF.

The CDR3 DNA reads TGTGCCAGCAGCTCAGGACTTAGCTACAATGAGCAGTTCTTC. Translated, it gives CASSSGLSYNEQFF. This chain connects TRBV13 to TRBJ2-1; a possible D gene is TRBD2 (5 bases). This CDR3 spans 14 amino acids. Germline V gives CDR1 PRHDT, CDR2 FYEKMQ (reference sequence). V lost 4 bases to trimming and J lost 3 bases, with 10 bases between them.

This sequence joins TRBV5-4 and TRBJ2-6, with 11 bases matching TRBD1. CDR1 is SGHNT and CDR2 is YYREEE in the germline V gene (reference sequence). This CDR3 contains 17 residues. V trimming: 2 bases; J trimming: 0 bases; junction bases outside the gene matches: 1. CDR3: CASSFGTGGSGANVLTF. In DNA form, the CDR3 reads TGTGCCAGCAGCTTCGGGACAGGGGGCTCTGGGGCCAACGTCCTGACTTTC.

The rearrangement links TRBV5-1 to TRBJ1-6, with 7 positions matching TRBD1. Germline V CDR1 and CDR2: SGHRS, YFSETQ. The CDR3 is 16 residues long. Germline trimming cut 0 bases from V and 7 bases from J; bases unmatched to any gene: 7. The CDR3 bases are TGCGCCAGCAGCTTGGTTGATGGCAGGGGGAATTCACCCCTCCACTTT. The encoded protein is CASSLVDGRGNSPLHF.

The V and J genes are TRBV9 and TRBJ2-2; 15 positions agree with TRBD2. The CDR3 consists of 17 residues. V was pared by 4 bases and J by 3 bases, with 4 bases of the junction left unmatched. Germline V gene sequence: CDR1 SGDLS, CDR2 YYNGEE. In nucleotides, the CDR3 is TGTGCCAGCAGCACGGGACTAGCGGGAGGATACACCGGGGAGCTGTTTTTT. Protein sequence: CASSTGLAGGYTGELFF.

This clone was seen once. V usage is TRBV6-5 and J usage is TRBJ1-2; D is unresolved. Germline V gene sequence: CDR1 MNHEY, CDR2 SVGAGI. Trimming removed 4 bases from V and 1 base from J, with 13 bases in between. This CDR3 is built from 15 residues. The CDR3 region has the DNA TGTGCCAGCAGTTCTATTAGTATTCTTAACTATGGCTACACCTTC. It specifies CASSSISILNYGYTF.

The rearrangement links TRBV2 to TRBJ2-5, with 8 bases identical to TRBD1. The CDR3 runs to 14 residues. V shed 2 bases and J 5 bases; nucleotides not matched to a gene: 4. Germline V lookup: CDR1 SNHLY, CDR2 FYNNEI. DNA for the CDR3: TGTGCCAGCAGTGAAAGGACAGGGACGGAGACCCAGTACTTC. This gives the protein CASSERTGTETQYF.

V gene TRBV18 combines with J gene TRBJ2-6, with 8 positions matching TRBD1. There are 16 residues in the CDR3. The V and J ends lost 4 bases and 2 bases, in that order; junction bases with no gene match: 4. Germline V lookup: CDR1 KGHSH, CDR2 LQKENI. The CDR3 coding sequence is TGTGCCAGCTCACTATCAGGGGGCGCTGGGGCCAACGTCCTGACTTTC. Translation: CASSLSGGAGANVLTF.

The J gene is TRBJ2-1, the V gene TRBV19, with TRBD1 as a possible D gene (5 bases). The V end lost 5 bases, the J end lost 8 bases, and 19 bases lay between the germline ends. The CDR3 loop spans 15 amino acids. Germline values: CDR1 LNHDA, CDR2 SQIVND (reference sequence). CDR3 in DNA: TGTGCCAGTAGTCCTCGGACATCTAACGCGGATGAGCAGTTCTTC. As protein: CASSPRTSNADEQFF.